This TCR beta chain came from a study of identical twins. MiXCR, run by TCRdb on the 5' RACE reads, gives a single entry per CDR3 protein. Among about 470,000 distinct CDR3 sequences listed, roughly 26% were seen once. V was pared by 0 bases and J by 0 bases, with 12 bases between. The V gene's germline CDR1 is SGHDT and CDR2 YYEEEE. The CDR3 totals 16 residues. The same sample was also used in a study of T cells expressing NK-cell markers. Per that study: Sorted CD3+CD56-NKG2C+, CD3+CD56+NKG2C- and CD3+CD56+NKG2C+ T cells were the source of the TCR beta repertoires. HCMV specificity of the expanded NKG2C+ T cell clones was not established.

Sequenced sample: CD4+ T cells sorted from blood. V and J are TRBV5-6 and TRBJ2-5; the D gene is possibly TRBD1 (5 bases). This receptor was identified in a woman under 30 in good health. The CDR3 DNA follows: TGTGCCAGCAGCTTGGAGTCGGACACATACCAAGAGACCCAGTACTTC. This translates into CASSLESDTYQETQYF.